This T cell receptor beta chain was recorded in a study of cytomegalovirus exposure and HLA in healthy donors. Overall study results and limits: A few V segments could not be told apart, such as TRBV6-2 and TRBV6-3, and were left out. An analysis that came later showed most CMV-associated TCR beta chains appearing HLA-restricted.

Healthy bone marrow donors made up the cohort. A multiplex PCR was run with 60 Vbeta primers and 13 Jbeta primers. The repertoire was sequenced with immunoSEQ multiplex PCR; TCRdb's copy has only in-frame clones and lacks some. The sample lists approximately 67,000 clones, approximately 90% occurring once. A remark on this clone: Its antigen is currently unknown.

This CDR3 contains 17 residues. V dropped 2 bases and J dropped 1; count of bases not matched to a gene: 4. The germline CDR1 and CDR2 sequences are KGHSH and LQKENI. This TCR was sampled from a woman aged 25 to 39 in good health and CMV-seropositive. The chain links TRBV18 to TRBJ2-1, with 11 bases lining up with TRBD2. The sample consisted of PBMCs. The CDR3 DNA reads as TGTGCCAGCTCACCATTGGGGACTAGCGGATCCTACAATGAGCAGTTCTTC. Translated: CASSPLGTSGSYNEQFF.